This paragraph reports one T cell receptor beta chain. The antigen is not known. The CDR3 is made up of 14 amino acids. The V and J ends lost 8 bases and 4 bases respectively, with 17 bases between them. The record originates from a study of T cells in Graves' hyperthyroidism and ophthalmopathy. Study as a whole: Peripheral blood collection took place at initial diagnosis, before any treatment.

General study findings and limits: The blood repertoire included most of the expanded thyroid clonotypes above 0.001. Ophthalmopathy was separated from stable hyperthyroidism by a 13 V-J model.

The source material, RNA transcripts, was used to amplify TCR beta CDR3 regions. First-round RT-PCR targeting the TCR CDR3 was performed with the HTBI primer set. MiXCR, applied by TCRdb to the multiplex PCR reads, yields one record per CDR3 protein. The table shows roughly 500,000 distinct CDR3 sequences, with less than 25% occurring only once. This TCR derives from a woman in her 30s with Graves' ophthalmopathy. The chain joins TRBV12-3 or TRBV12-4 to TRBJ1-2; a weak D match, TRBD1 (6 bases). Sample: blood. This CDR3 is CASPQVWGPYGYTF. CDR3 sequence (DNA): TGTGCCAGCCCTCAAGTCTGGGGGCCCTATGGCTACACCTTC.